This T cell receptor beta chain is from a study of identical twins. Regarding the study as a whole: Abundant beta clonotypes from cord blood bore fewer insertions; memory repertoires lacked this pattern. Diverse VJ usage suggested most zero-insertion clonotypes were not invariant T cells. Findings came from cross-sectional statistics, without long-term follow-up of donors.

MiXCR was run by TCRdb on the 5' RACE reads, yielding one entry per CDR3 protein. The sample lists 200,000 to 250,000 distinct CDR3 sequences, 9.5% to 15% seen once, with about 3.9% in the top ten. The CDR3 has 16 amino acids. V lost 2 bases and J lost 2, with 12 bases in between. The germline V gene encodes CDR1 SGHVS and CDR2 FQNEAQ. Regarding this clonotype: The antigen is not known.

These data also featured in a second study, about yellow fever vaccine responses in identical twins.

V and J are TRBV7-8 and TRBJ2-2; the D is unclear. This clonotype was obtained from a woman under 30 in good health. The sequencing sample was made of memory (CD45RO+) T cells sorted from blood. CDR3 amino acids: CASSLLEKANTGELFF. DNA for the CDR3: TGTGCCAGCAGCTTATTGGAGAAGGCCAACACCGGGGAGCTGTTTTTT.